The 6 T cell receptor beta chains below were found in one sample sequenced in a study of CD8+ T cells in alopecia areata. Extraction of RNA preceded its reverse transcription into cDNA, which served as the sequencing template. The protocol was immunoSEQ multiplex PCR, while the TCRdb copy is restricted to in-frame clones and leaves out a portion. This table holds over 90,000 clones, about 60% found once. Sequencing input: CD4+ T cells sorted from blood. These receptors came from a human donor in good health.

The chain links TRBV6-6 to TRBJ2-5; TRBD1 is a possible D gene (6 bases). Germline CDR1 is MNHNY and CDR2 is SVGAGI (reference sequence). The CDR3 has 13 amino acids. Trimming stripped 6 bases from V and 2 bases from J, with 10 bases between. The CDR3 coding sequence is TGTGCCAGCAGACCAGGACAGCAAGAGACCCAGTACTTC. This encodes CASRPGQQETQYF.

Here the CDR3 DNA reads TGTGCCAGCAGACAACAACAGGGGGTCACTGAAGCTTTCTTT. As protein: CASRQQQGVTEAFF. J is TRBJ1-1 and V is TRBV2; 8 bases are shared with TRBD1. Germline assignment: CDR1 SNHLY and CDR2 FYNNEI. This CDR3 spans 14 amino acids. With 6 bases clipped from V and 4 bases from J, the junction kept 7 bases outside the gene matches.

The CDR3 DNA follows: TGTGCCAGCAGCTTAGTATCGGGGCAGTACGAGCAGTACTTC. As protein: CASSLVSGQYEQYF. The chain carries TRBV7-2 and TRBJ2-7, with D possibly being TRBD1 or TRBD2 (5 bases each). From germline, CDR1 is SGHTA and CDR2 FQGNSA. The CDR3 has 14 amino acids. Trimming removed 1 base from V and 4 bases from J, with 11 bases in between.

Only a few counts were recorded for this clone. This chain links TRBV16 with TRBJ1-2, with unresolved D. Germline V gene lookup returns CDR1 KGHSY and CDR2 FQNENV. CDR3 length: 13 amino acids. V lost 0 bases, J lost 6 bases, and 8 bases lay in between. The CDR3 DNA sequence: TGTGCCAGCAGCCAATCGAGGAGGGATGGCTACACCTTC. Translation: CASSQSRRDGYTF.

This sequence joins TRBV13 and TRBJ1-1, with TRBD1 as a possible D gene (5 bases). Looked up from germline, CDR1 is PRHDT and CDR2 is FYEKMQ (reference sequence). Trimming shortened V by 6 bases and J by 5 bases, and 19 bases separated the two germline ends. CDR3 length: 15 residues. CDR3 nucleotide sequence: TGTGCCAGCAGGGGCGTCGGCAGGGTGGTTACTGAAGCTTTCTTT. Translated: CASRGVGRVVTEAFF.

This chain links TRBV29-1 with TRBJ1-5; 8 bases fit TRBD1. Germline V gene sequence: CDR1 SQVTM, CDR2 ANQGSEA. The CDR3 consists of 13 residues. V was clipped by 6 bases and J by 4 bases; unmatched bases: 5. The CDR3 nucleotides are TGCAGCGTGGGGGACAGGCTTAATCAGCCCCAGCATTTT. It yields the protein CSVGDRLNQPQHF.